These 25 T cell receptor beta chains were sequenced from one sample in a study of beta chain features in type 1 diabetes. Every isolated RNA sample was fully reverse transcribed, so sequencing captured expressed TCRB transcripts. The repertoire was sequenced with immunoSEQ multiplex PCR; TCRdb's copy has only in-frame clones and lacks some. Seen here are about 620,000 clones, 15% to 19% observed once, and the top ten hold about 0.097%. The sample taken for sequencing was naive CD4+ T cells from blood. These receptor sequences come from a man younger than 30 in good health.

The CDR3 sequence: CATSRDPIRLSYEQYF. DNA for the CDR3: TGTGCCACCAGCAGAGACCCGATACGCCTCTCCTACGAGCAGTACTTC. The V and J genes are TRBV15 and TRBJ2-7, with D hard to call. Germline CDR1 and CDR2: LNHNV and YYDKDF (reference sequence). Trimming shortened V by 0 bases and J by 0 bases, and 12 bases separated the two germline ends. This CDR3 has 16 residues.

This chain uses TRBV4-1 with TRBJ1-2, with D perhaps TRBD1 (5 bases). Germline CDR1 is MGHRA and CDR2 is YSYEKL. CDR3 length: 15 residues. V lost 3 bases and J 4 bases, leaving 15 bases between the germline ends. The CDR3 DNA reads TGCGCCAGCAGCCATGGTGGGAATAGGGGCTATGGCTACACCTTC. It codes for CASSHGGNRGYGYTF.

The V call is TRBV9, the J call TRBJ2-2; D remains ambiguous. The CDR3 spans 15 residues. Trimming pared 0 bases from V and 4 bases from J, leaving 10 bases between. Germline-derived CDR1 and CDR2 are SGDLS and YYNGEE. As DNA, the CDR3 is TGTGCCAGCAGCGTAGCGGGCGGAGCCACCGGGGAGCTGTTTTTT. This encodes CASSVAGGATGELFF.

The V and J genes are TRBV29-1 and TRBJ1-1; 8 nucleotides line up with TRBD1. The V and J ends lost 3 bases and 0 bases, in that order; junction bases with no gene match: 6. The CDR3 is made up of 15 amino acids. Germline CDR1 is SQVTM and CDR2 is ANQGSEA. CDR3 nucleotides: TGCAGCGTTGATCGGGACAGGCAATTGAACACTGAAGCTTTCTTT. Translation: CSVDRDRQLNTEAFF.

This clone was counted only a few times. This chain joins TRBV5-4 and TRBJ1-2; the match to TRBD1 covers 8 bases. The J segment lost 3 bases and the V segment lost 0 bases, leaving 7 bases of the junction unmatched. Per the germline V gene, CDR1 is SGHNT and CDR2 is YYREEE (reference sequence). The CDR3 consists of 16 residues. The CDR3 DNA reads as TGTGCCAGCAGCTTGGAGCGGCAGGGGGCATACTATGGCTACACCTTC. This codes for CASSLERQGAYYGYTF.

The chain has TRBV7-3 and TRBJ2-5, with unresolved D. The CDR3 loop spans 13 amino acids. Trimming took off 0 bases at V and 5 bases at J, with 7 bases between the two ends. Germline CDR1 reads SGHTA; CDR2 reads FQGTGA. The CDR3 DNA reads TGTGCCAGCAGCTTAACTCTCGAGGAGACCCAGTACTTC. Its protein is CASSLTLEETQYF.

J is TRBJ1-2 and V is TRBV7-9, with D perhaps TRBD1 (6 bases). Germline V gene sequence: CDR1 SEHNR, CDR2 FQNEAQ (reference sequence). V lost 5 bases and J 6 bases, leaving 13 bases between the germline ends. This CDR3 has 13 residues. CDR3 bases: TGTGCCAGCAGCCTGGGGGGCCCCCATGGCTACACCTTC. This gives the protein CASSLGGPHGYTF.

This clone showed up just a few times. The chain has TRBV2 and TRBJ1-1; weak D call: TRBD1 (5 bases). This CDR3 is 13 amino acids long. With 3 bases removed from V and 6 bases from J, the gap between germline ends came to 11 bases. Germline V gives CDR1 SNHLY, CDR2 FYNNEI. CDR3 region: CASSDDRGSEAFF. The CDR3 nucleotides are TGTGCCAGCAGTGATGATAGGGGCTCTGAAGCTTTCTTT.

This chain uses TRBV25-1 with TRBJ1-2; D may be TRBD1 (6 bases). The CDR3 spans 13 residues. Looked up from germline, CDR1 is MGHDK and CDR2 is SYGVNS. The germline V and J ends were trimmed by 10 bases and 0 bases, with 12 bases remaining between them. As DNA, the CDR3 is TGTGCCACCAAAGGGGGTGCTAACTATGGCTACACCTTC. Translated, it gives CATKGGANYGYTF.

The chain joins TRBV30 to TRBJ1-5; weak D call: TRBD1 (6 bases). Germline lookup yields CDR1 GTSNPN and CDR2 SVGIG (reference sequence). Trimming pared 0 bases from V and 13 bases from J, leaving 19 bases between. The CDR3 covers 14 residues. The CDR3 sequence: CAWSVSTWGLKQHF. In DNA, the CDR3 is TGTGCCTGGAGTGTATCAACCTGGGGGCTGAAGCAGCATTTT.

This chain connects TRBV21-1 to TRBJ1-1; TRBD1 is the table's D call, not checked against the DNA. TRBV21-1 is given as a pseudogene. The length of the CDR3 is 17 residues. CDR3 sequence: CASSKGGQGRVNTEAFF. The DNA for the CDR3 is TGTGCCAGCAGCAAAGGGGGGCAGGGAAGGGTGAACACTGAAGCTTTCTTT.

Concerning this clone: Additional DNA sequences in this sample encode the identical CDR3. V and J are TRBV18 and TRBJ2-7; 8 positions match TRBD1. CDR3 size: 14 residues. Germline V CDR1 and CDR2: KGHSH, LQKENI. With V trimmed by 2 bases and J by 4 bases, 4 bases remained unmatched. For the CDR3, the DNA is TGTGCCAGCTCACCAGGCCAGGGGGCATACGAGCAGTACTTC. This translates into CASSPGQGAYEQYF.

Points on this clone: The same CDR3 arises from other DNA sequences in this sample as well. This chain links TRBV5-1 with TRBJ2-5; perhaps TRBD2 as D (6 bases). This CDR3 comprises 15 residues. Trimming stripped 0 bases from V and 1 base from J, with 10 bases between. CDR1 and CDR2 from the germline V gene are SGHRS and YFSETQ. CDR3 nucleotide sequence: TGCGCCAGCAGCTTGGGTACGGGGGTCCAAGAGACCCAGTACTTC. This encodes CASSLGTGVQETQYF.

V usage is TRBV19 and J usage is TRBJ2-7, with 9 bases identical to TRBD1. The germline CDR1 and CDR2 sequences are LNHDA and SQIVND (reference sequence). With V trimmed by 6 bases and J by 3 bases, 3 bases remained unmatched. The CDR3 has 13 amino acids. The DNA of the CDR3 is TGTGCCAGTAGGGGGACAGGGAACTACGAGCAGTACTTC. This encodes CASRGTGNYEQYF.

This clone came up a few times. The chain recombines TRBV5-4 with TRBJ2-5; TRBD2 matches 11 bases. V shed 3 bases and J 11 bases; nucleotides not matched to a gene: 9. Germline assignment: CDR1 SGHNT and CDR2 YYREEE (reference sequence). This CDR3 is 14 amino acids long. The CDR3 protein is CASSSGTSGARQYF. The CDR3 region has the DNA TGTGCCAGCAGCTCCGGGACTAGCGGCGCCCGGCAGTACTTC.

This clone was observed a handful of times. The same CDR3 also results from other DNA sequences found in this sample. In nucleotides, the CDR3 is TGTGCCAGCAGCTTCCTCGGGGCCAACGTCCTGACTTTC. It is translated as CASSFLGANVLTF. The chain couples TRBV7-9 to TRBJ2-6, with unresolved D. The CDR3 consists of 13 residues. In germline, CDR1 is SEHNR, CDR2 FQNEAQ (reference sequence). V gave up 3 bases and J gave up 4 bases, with 4 bases separating them.

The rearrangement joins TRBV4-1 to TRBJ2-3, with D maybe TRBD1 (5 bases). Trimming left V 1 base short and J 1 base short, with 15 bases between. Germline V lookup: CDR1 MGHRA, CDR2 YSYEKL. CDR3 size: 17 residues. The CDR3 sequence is CASSQGPARTRTDTQYF. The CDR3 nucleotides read TGCGCCAGCAGCCAAGGACCAGCTAGGACACGCACAGATACGCAGTATTTT.

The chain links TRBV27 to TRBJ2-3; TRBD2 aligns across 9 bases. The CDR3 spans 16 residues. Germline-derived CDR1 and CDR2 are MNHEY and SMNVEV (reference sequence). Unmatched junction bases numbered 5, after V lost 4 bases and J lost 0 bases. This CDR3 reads CASSWLAGPSTDTQYF. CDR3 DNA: TGTGCCAGCAGTTGGCTAGCGGGGCCTAGCACAGATACGCAGTATTTT.

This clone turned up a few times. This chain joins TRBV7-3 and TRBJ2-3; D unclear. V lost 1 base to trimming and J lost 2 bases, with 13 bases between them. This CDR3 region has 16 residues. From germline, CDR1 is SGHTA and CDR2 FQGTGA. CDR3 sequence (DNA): TGTGCCAGCAGCTTAAGAGCGTCTACCGCCACAGATACGCAGTATTTT. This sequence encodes CASSLRASTATDTQYF.

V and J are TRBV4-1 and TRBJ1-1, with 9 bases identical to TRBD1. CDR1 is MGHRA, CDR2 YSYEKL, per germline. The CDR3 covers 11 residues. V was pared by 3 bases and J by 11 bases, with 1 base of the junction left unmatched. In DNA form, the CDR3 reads TGCGCCAGCAGCCAGGGACAGGGTGCTTTCTTT. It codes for CASSQGQGAFF.

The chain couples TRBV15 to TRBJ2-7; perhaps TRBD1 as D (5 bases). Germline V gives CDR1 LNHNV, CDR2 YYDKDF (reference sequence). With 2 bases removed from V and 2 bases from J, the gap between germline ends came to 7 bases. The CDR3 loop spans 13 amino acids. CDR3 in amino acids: CATSRQGPYEQYF. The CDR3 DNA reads TGTGCCACCAGCAGACAGGGCCCCTACGAGCAGTACTTC.

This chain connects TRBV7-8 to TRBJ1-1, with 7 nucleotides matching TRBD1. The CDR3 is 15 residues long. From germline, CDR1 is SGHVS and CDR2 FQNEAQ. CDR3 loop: CATQLDAGTAPEAFF. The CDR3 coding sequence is TGTGCGACCCAATTAGACGCCGGGACAGCGCCTGAAGCTTTCTTT.

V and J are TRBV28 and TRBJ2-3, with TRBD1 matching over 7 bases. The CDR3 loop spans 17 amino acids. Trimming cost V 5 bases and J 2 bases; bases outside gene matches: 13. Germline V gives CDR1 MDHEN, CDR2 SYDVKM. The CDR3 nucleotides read TGTGCCAGCAGTCCCCCCCCGGGCAGGGGGTTCACAGATACGCAGTATTTT. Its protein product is CASSPPPGRGFTDTQYF.

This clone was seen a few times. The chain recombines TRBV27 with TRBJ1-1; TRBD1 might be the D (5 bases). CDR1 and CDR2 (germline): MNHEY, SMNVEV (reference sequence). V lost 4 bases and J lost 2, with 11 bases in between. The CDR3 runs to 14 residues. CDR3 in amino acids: CASSSGQTNTEAFF. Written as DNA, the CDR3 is TGTGCCAGCAGTTCAGGACAAACCAACACTGAAGCTTTCTTT.

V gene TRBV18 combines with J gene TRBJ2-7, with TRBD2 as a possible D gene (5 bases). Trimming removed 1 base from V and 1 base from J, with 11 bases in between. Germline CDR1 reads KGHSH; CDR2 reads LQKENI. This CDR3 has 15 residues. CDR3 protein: CASSPLGSGSYEQYF. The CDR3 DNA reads TGTGCCAGCTCACCACTCGGTTCGGGATCCTACGAGCAGTACTTC.